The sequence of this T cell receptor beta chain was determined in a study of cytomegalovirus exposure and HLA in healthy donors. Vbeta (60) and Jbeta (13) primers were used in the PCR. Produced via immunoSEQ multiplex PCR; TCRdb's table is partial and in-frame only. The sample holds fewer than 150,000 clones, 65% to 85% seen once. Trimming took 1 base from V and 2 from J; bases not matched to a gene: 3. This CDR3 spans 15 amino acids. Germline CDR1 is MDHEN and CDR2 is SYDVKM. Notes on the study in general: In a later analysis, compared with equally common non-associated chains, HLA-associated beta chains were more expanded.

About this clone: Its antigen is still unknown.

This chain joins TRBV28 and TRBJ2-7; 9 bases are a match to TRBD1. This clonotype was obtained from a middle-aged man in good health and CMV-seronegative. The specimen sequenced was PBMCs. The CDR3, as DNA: TGTGCCAGCAGTTTATTCGGGACAGGGACCTACGAGCAGTACTTC. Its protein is CASSLFGTGTYEQYF.